These T cell receptor beta chains were read from a single sample in a study of blood T cell repertoires in COVID-19. Here immunoSEQ multiplex PCR was the method, and the copy in TCRdb shows in-frame clones only, minus some. The data show around 120,000 clones, roughly 90% seen once. Sequenced: peripheral blood. The receptors come from a human donor in a cohort sampled during active COVID-19. Both conserved end residues are part of each CDR3.

v_call cdr3_aa
TRBV19 CASSGTGGSEQYF
TRBV10-3 CAISEGGGREQETQYF
TRBV19 CASSTKTRSETQYF
TRBV5-1 CASSFRAGVNTEAFF
TRBV24-1 CAPWTGGSGANVLTF
TRBV3-1/TRBV3-2 CASSQEAGTDTQYF
TRBV18 CASSPPGLGHPNYEQYF
TRBV4-2 CASSRRGAETQYF
TRBV6-6 CASSPGTSGSPPYNEQFF
TRBV7-2 CASSLVAGAGEQYF
TRBV5-5 CASSLGDRPWTGQFF
TRBV10-1 CASSESGLPETQYF
TRBV7-6 CASSPQGPNYGYTF
TRBV14 CASSQEGLAGETQYF
TRBV12-3/TRBV12-4 CASSLVRETQYF
TRBV20-1 CSASRALNTGELFF
TRBV15 CATRSGASTGELFF
TRBV7-8 CASTQVQENTEAFF
TRBV19 CASSISPVTTGELFF
TRBV15 CATSREVDRVGYGYTF
TRBV7-9 CASSLDGRGYTDTQYF
TRBV3-1/TRBV3-2 CASSQGTMGQVINYGYTF
TRBV7-8 CASSFDTPYEQYF
TRBV2 CASTAGTLYEQYF
TRBV27 CASSLRDTNYGYTF
TRBV28 CASSFGGREWNQPQHF
TRBV25-1 CASSETRGSAEAFF
TRBV6-5 CASSYSRTGVTEAFF
TRBV27 CASSLGGTLLETQYF
TRBV6-1 CASSRPGGGDDTQYF
TRBV30 CAWSARTGGSYEQYF
TRBV19 CASSLLGQGVQETQYF
TRBV7-7 CASSLRDRGRWGGYTF
TRBV24-1 CATSPGDISYEQYF
TRBV19 CASSMGLTSGGYEQYF
TRBV7-6 CASSLTAGQGSEAFF
TRBV11-3 CASSLGENQPQHF
TRBV19 CASSIDPGQRNQPQHF
TRBV18 CASSLSTSVNTGELFF
TRBV18 CASSPMTGAIGNEQFF
TRBV7-6 CASSQRWTDRDTEAFF
TRBV14 CASSLGQGGNSPLHF
TRBV14 CASSLRAGYGETQYF
TRBV29-1 CSAGTSWAYEQYF
TRBV9 CASSVGPGYQETQYF
TRBV7-3 CASSRTGARMSGELFF
TRBV6-4 CASSDPLFYRAYEKLFF